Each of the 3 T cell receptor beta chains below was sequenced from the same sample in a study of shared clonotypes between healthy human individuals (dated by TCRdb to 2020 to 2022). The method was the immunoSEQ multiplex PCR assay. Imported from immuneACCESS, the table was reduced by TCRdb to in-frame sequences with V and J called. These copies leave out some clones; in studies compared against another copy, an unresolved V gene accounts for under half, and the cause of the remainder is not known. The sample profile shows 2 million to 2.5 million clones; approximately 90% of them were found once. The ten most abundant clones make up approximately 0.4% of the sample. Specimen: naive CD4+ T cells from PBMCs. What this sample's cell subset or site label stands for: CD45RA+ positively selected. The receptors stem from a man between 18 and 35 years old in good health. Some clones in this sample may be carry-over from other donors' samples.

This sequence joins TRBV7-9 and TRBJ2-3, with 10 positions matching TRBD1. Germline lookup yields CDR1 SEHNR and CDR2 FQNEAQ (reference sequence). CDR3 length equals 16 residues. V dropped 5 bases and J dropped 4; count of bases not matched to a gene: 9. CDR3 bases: TGTGCCAGCAGCCCCCCGGGACAGGGGACGGCAGATACGCAGTATTTT. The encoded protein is CASSPPGQGTADTQYF.

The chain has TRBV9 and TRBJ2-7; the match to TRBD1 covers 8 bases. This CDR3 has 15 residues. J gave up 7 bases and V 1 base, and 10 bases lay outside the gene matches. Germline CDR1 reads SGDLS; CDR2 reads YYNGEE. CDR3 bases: TGTGCCAGCAGCGTATCGTCAGGGGGCCCTCTAGAGCAGTACTTC. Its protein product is CASSVSSGGPLEQYF.

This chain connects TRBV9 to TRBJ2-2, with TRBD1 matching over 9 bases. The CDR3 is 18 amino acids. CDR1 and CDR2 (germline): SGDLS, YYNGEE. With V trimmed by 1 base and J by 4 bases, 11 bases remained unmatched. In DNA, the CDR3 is TGTGCCAGCAGCGTAACACCCGGGACAGGGTTTAGCACCGGGGAGCTGTTTTTT. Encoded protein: CASSVTPGTGFSTGELFF.